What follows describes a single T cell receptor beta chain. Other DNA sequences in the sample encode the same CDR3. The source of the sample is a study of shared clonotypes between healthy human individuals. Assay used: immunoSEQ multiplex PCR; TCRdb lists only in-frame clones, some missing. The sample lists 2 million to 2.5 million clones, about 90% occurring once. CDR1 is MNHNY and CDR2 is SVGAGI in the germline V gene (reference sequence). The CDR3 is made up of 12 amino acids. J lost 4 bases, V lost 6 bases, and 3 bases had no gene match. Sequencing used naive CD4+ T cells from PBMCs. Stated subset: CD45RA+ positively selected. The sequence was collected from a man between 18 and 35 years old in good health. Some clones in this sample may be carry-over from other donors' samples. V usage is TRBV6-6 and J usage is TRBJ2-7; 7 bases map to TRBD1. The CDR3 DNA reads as TGTGCCAGCAGCCGACAGGGTTACGAGCAGTACTTC. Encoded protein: CASSRQGYEQYF.